A selection of T cell receptor beta chains follows, all from one sample in a study of neurological immune-mediated disorders. TCRdb re-called the 5' RACE reads through MiXCR, storing one row per CDR3 protein. The sample records more than 50,000 distinct CDR3 sequences, roughly 7.7% being singletons. The sample consisted of PBMCs. The source is a woman aged 40 to 49 in good health. Each CDR3 is given with its conserved first and last residue. A D gene is named only where the DNA matches it firmly. Rows give clone size only sometimes, using once, few, many, or a class for an expanded clone.

TRBV20-1,-,TRBJ2-7,many,TGCAGTGCTTCTTTATACAGCTCCTACGAGCAGTACTTC,CSASLYSSYEQYF
TRBV7-8,-,TRBJ1-2,many,TGTGCCAGCAGCTTATATAGGACGGATAACTATGGCTACACCTTC,CASSLYRTDNYGYTF
TRBV20-1,-,TRBJ1-5,many,TGCAGTGCTTCCAAGCCTCAGGGATGCAATCAGCCCCAGCATTTT,CSASKPQGCNQPQHF
TRBV12-3/TRBV12-4,TRBD2,TRBJ2-7,many,TGTGCCAGCTCTTCGGGACTAGCCCTCAACGAGCAGTACTTC,CASSSGLALNEQYF
TRBV29-1,-,TRBJ2-7,many,TGCAGCGTTGAAACCCTCTACGAGCAGTACTTC,CSVETLYEQYF
TRBV12-5,-,TRBJ2-3,many,TGTGCTAGATCCAGCGGTGATACGCAGTATTTT,CARSSGDTQYF
TRBV7-8,TRBD1,TRBJ2-7,many,TGTGCCAGCAGCGCGGGACAGGGGAACTACGAGCAGTACTTC,CASSAGQGNYEQYF
TRBV18,TRBD1,TRBJ2-4,many,TGTGCCAGCTCCGGCGAGGGACAGGGGTACATTCAGTACTTC,CASSGEGQGYIQYF
TRBV18,TRBD1,TRBJ2-7,few,TGTGCCAGCTCACCCACAGGGGACGTAACCTACGAGCAGTACTTC,CASSPTGDVTYEQYF
TRBV20-1,TRBD1,TRBJ1-1,-,TGCAGTGCTAGAGGGACGATCAGGGGGCGCGTCACTGAAGCTTTCTTT,CSARGTIRGRVTEAFF
TRBV20-1,-,TRBJ1-5,many,TGCAGTGCTAGGGTCTGCCGACAGGAGACTCAGCCCCAGCATTTT,CSARVCRQETQPQHF
TRBV9,TRBD2,TRBJ2-1,once,TGTGCCAGCAGTCTAGCGGGAGTCGGCAATGAGCAGTTCTTC,CASSLAGVGNEQFF
TRBV7-2,TRBD1,TRBJ2-3,many,TGTGCCAGCAGCTTAGTTCCAGGGGGTGGTGGGGATACGCAGTATTTT,CASSLVPGGGGDTQYF
TRBV12-3/TRBV12-4,-,TRBJ1-5,many,TGTGCCAGCAGTTTTGAGGGAAAGGGCAATCAGCCCCAGCATTTT,CASSFEGKGNQPQHF
TRBV3-1,-,TRBJ2-2,many,TGTGCCAGCAGCCAACCGACAGTCCGGAACACCGGGGAGCTGTTTTTT,CASSQPTVRNTGELFF
TRBV5-5,TRBD2,TRBJ2-5,many,TGTGCCAGCAGCTCCGGACTAGCGGGAATACCCACCAATTCCGAGACCCAGTACTTC,CASSSGLAGIPTNSETQYF
TRBV5-1,-,TRBJ1-5,many,TGCGCCAGCAGCGAGGACGGACAGCCCAATCAGCCCCAGCATTTT,CASSEDGQPNQPQHF
TRBV4-2,-,TRBJ1-4,many,TGTGCCAGCAGCCAAGATGCCCCTAAGGGTGAAAAACTGTTTTTT,CASSQDAPKGEKLFF
TRBV6-5,TRBD1,TRBJ1-5,many,TGTGCCAGCAGACCCGGGACAGCAAGCAATCAGCCCCAGCATTTT,CASRPGTASNQPQHF
TRBV21-1,-,TRBJ1-2,many,TGTGCCAGCAGCAGGAAATGGAATGGCTACACCTTC,CASSRKWNGYTF
TRBV6-5,TRBD2,TRBJ2-7,many,TGTGCCAGCACCAACGTAGGCGGGAGGGCCGACGAGCAGTACTTC,CASTNVGGRADEQYF
TRBV3-1,-,TRBJ2-2,many,TGTGCCAGCAGCCAAGCCCCGGACACCGGGGAGCTGTTTTTT,CASSQAPDTGELFF
TRBV6-2/TRBV6-3,-,TRBJ1-5,many,TGTGCCAGCAGCGACCAGGGGAATCAGCCCCAGCATTTT,CASSDQGNQPQHF
TRBV20-1,TRBD1,TRBJ2-3,many,TGCAGTGCTCGCGACAGGGCCAACCCGGATACGCAGTATTTT,CSARDRANPDTQYF
TRBV5-1,TRBD2,TRBJ2-7,many,TGCGCCAGCAGCTATTTAGCGGGGAGCTCCTACGAGCAGTACTTC,CASSYLAGSSYEQYF
TRBV5-1,TRBD1,TRBJ2-5,many,TGTGCCAGCAGCCCCGGACAGGGGGAGACCCAGTACTTC,CASSPGQGETQYF
TRBV15,-,TRBJ1-6,many,TGTGCCACCAGCAGCGTTGGGGGTTTCCCACCCCTCCACTTT,CATSSVGGFPPLHF
TRBV5-1,-,TRBJ1-1,many,TGCGCCAGCAGCTTGGATCAGAACACTGAAGCTTTCTTT,CASSLDQNTEAFF
TRBV5-1,-,TRBJ1-4,many,TGCGCCAGCAGCTTCACAGCAACTAATGAAAAACTGTTTTTT,CASSFTATNEKLFF
TRBV29-1,-,TRBJ2-3,many,TGCAGCGTACTGTTGGCCCTCACAGATACGCAGTATTTT,CSVLLALTDTQYF
TRBV7-2,TRBD2,TRBJ2-2,many,TGTGCCAGCAGCTCCCGACTAGCGGCGAACACCGGGGAGCTGTTTTTT,CASSSRLAANTGELFF
TRBV3-1,TRBD2,TRBJ2-7,many,TGTGCCAGCAGCCAACAGCGGGAGGCCCCCTACGAGCAGTACTTC,CASSQQREAPYEQYF
TRBV11-1,-,TRBJ2-6,-,TGTGCCAGCAGCCGTGGGTTCTCTGGGGCCAACGTCCTGACTTTC,CASSRGFSGANVLTF
TRBV10-3,TRBD2,TRBJ2-7,many,TGTGCCACTTACCCCGGGGGGTCCTACGAGCAGTACTTC,CATYPGGSYEQYF
TRBV6-2/TRBV6-3,-,TRBJ2-1,many,TGTGCCAGCAGTTACGATCCGATAAGAGTAGGGTTCTTC,CASSYDPIRVGFF
TRBV25-1,-,TRBJ1-1,many,TGTGCCAGCACGCCCTTCGGGCAGGGGCGCGACACTGAAGCTTTCTTT,CASTPFGQGRDTEAFF
TRBV7-8,-,TRBJ1-4,many,TGTGCCAGCAGCTTAAATACTGCCCGGGTGACTAATGAAAAACTGTTTTTT,CASSLNTARVTNEKLFF
TRBV3-1,-,TRBJ1-2,many,TGTGCCAGCAGCCAAGATCGCGTCAGGGGCTATGGCTACACCTTC,CASSQDRVRGYGYTF
TRBV10-1,-,TRBJ1-1,many,TGCGCCAGCAGTGGACCGTTGACGGGGGGAACAGGAGTTACCACTGAAGCTTTCTTT,CASSGPLTGGTGVTTEAFF
TRBV5-4,-,TRBJ2-5,many,TGTGCCAGCAGCTTGGGACAGGTAGAGACCCAGTACTTC,CASSLGQVETQYF
TRBV5-5,TRBD2,TRBJ2-1,many,TGTGCCAGCAGTTCTCTAGCGGGAGGGTGGGATGAGCAGTTCTTC,CASSSLAGGWDEQFF
TRBV6-5,-,TRBJ2-7,-,TGTGCCAGCAGTTACCAGGCCGAGACAGGCAACTACGAGCAGTACTTC,CASSYQAETGNYEQYF
TRBV12-3/TRBV12-4,-,TRBJ1-3,many,TGTGCCAGCAGGAACATTGGGAACACCATATATTTT,CASRNIGNTIYF
TRBV14,-,TRBJ1-1,many,TGTGCCAGCAGCTACCTAAGGGGGGGCGACAACACTGAAGCTTTCTTT,CASSYLRGGDNTEAFF
TRBV20-1,-,TRBJ2-7,many,TGCAGTGCTAGAGATGAGACGTCCTCATCCTCCTGGAGCGCCTACGAGCAGTACTTC,CSARDETSSSSWSAYEQYF
TRBV6-5,-,TRBJ1-2,many,TGTGCCAGCAGTTACCACGGTAACGAAGGCTACACCTTC,CASSYHGNEGYTF
TRBV6-2/TRBV6-3,-,TRBJ2-1,many,TGTGCCAGCAGTTACGCCAATGAGCAGTTCTTC,CASSYANEQFF
TRBV2,-,TRBJ2-2,many,TGTGCCAGCAGTGAGGTTCGGCGCGCGGACACCGGGGAGCTGTTTTTT,CASSEVRRADTGELFF
TRBV7-8,-,TRBJ2-5,many,TGTGCCAGCAGCCTCTGGACCTTAGGAGAGACCCAGTACTTC,CASSLWTLGETQYF
TRBV12-3/TRBV12-4,-,TRBJ1-1,many,TGTGCCAGCAGTTTTGGGGGGAACACTGAAGCTTTCTTT,CASSFGGNTEAFF